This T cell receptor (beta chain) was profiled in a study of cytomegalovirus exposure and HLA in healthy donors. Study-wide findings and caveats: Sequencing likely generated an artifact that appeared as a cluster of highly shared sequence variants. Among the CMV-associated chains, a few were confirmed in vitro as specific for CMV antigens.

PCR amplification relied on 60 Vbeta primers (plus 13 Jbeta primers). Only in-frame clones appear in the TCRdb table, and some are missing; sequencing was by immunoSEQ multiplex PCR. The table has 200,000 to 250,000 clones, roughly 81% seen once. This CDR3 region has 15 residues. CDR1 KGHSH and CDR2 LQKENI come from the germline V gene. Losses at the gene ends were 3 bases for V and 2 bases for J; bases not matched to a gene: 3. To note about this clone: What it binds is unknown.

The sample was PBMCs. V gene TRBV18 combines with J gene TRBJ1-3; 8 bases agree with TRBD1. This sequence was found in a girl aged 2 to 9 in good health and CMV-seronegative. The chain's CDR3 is CASSPLDRAGNTIYF. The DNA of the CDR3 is TGTGCCAGCTCACCGCTGGACAGGGCTGGAAACACCATATATTTT.